A selection of T cell receptor beta chains follows, all from one sample in a study of technical replicates of blood from a few donors. The assay was immunoSEQ multiplex PCR, and TCRdb's table has in-frame clones only and misses some. In the table there are some 13,000 clones, approximately 95% of which are singletons. The source material was PBMCs. All receptors come from a human donor in good health. The CDR3 runs from the conserved cysteine through the conserved F or W. A D gene is named only where the DNA matches it firmly. Not all rows give a size; the values are once, few, many and, for expanded clones, a class.

>NA|TRBJ2-7|TRBV4-1|TRBD1
TGCGCCAGCAGCCTCGGACAGGGATCCGACGAGCAGTACTTC
CASSLGQGSDEQYF
>NA|TRBJ1-1|TRBV30|TRBD1
TGTGCCTGTGGACAGGGTGAGGGGACTGAAGCTTTCTTT
CACGQGEGTEAFF
>NA|TRBJ2-1|TRBV27|NA
TGTGCCAGCAGTTTGTATCCCAATGAGCAGTTCTTC
CASSLYPNEQFF
>NA|TRBJ2-3|TRBV4-2|NA
TGTGCCAGCAGCCAAGAAGGGCGGGGCGTTCAGGATACGCAGTATTTT
CASSQEGRGVQDTQYF
>NA|TRBJ2-1|TRBV5-1|TRBD2
TGCGCCAGCACCCCAGCGGGAGCCGTTTACAATGAGCAGTTCTTC
CASTPAGAVYNEQFF
>NA|TRBJ2-7|TRBV19|TRBD2
TGTGCCAGTAGTCCCGGGACTAGTTCGAGCGAGCAGTACTTC
CASSPGTSSSEQYF
>NA|TRBJ2-5|TRBV5-4|NA
TGTGCCAGCAGCTTGGACCCCACAGGGCTTCAAGAGACCCAGTACTTC
CASSLDPTGLQETQYF
>few|TRBJ1-5|TRBV30|NA
TGTGCCTGGAGTGTACGGGGGGAACAGCCCCAGCATTTT
CAWSVRGEQPQHF
>NA|TRBJ2-1|TRBV5-1|NA
TGCGCCAGCTCACAGGGTCTACAGGGACGAGCTGAGCAGTTCTTC
CASSQGLQGRAEQFF
>NA|TRBJ1-4|TRBV5-1|NA
TGCGCCAGCAGCCTGGGGTCATTCGGAACTAATGAAAAACTGTTTTTT
CASSLGSFGTNEKLFF
>NA|TRBJ2-1|TRBV11-2|TRBD2
TGTGCCAGCAGCCAGATAGGGCTAGCGGGAGGGCAGAATGAGCAGTTCTTC
CASSQIGLAGGQNEQFF